The rows below give T cell receptor beta chains drawn from one sample of a study of blood T cell repertoires in COVID-19. TCRdb's copy holds only in-frame clones and misses some; the assay was immunoSEQ multiplex PCR. Of 190,000 or so clones detected, 80% to 90% appear once; the ten largest clones hold around 8.9%. Material for sequencing was PBMCs or T cells enriched from blood (not recorded which). Source of these receptors: a woman under 30 who had recovered from COVID-19. Both conserved end residues are part of each CDR3. The D gene is left open where the match is weak. Expanded clones get a size class; other rows say once, few or many, or leave the size out.

J	D	size	V	DNA	CDR3
TRBJ1-2	TRBD1	-	TRBV9	TGTGCCAGCAGCCCACAAGGAAGGGGGCCCTCCTATGGCTACACCTTC	CASSPQGRGPSYGYTF
TRBJ2-5	TRBD2	-	TRBV6-5	TGTGCCAGCGGGCCTAGCGGGGGCCTCCAAGAGACCCAGTACTTC	CASGPSGGLQETQYF
TRBJ1-3	TRBD1	-	TRBV2	TGTGCCAGGGGACAGGGGTATAGTGGAAACACCATATATTTT	CARGQGYSGNTIYF
TRBJ2-1	TRBD2	-	TRBV29-1	TGCAGCGTTGAGGGCGGGGGGGCCGGTAAGCAGTTCTTC	CSVEGGGAGKQFF
TRBJ1-4	-	once	TRBV5-6	TGTGCCAGCAGCGCACTGTCTGAAAAACTGTTTTTT	CASSALSEKLFF
TRBJ2-7	-	-	TRBV11-2	TGTGCCAGCAGCCTTCTTGTTTGGCTCGAGCAGTACTTC	CASSLLVWLEQYF
TRBJ2-3	TRBD2	-	TRBV9	TGTGCCAGCAGCGGGACTAGCGGGGGGTTCACAGATACGCAGTATTTT	CASSGTSGGFTDTQYF
TRBJ2-2	-	-	TRBV27	TGTGCCAGCAGTTCGTTAGGGAGGCCCGGGGAGCTGTTTTTT	CASSSLGRPGELFF
TRBJ2-5	-	-	TRBV30	TGTGCCTGGAGTGCCACTAAAGAGACCCAGTACTTC	CAWSATKETQYF
TRBJ1-1	-	-	TRBV28	TGTGCCAGCAGTTTATCACAGCTAAACACTGAAGCTTTCTTT	CASSLSQLNTEAFF
TRBJ2-1	-	-	TRBV5-1	TGCGCCAGCAGCGAAGGACTGAGGAGCTCCTACAATGAGCAGTTCTTC	CASSEGLRSSYNEQFF
TRBJ2-7	TRBD1	-	TRBV11-2	TGTGCCAGCAGCTTGGACCGGGACAGCGCCTACGAGCAGTACTTC	CASSLDRDSAYEQYF
TRBJ1-6	TRBD1	-	TRBV24-1	TGTGCCACCAGTGTCGACAGGGACTCACCCCTCCACTTT	CATSVDRDSPLHF
TRBJ1-4	TRBD1	-	TRBV7-2	TGTGCCAGCAGCCGGAGACAGGGTGGTGAAAAACTGTTTTTT	CASSRRQGGEKLFF